This T cell receptor beta chain comes out of a study of blood T cells in healthy people across ages (dated by TCRdb to 2015 to 2017). At the level of the whole study: Template switching captured roughly one uniquely barcoded TCR beta cDNA molecule per two T cells in model experiments. The study measured age-related changes in TCR beta repertoire diversity using deep sequencing normalized with unique cDNA molecular identifiers. Using the same blood draw, the study looked at two additional independent replicas of 1 million unique cDNA reads for two donors, one aged 18 to 29 and the other aged 80 or older. Donors were grouped into four age groups: young (average about 15 years), middle-aged (under 40), aged (roughly 62) and long-lived (82). To avoid experimental bias, donors of different ages were distributed randomly across sequencing lanes. Overall results and qualifications from the work: Estimates of total diversity based on one million sequenced T cells were regarded as lower bounds and as underestimates. The percentage of naive T cells measured by flow cytometry correlated strongly with observed TCR beta diversity. Since profiling was done on bulk unsorted PBMCs, naive and antigen-experienced compartments could not be conclusively compared. Because donor CMV infection status was unknown, age-related changes in expanded clonotypes were potentially confounded. As age increased, observed TCR beta diversity per million T cells dropped in a roughly linear way, and a significant reduction was already evident by age roughly 40. Compared with the aged group, the long-lived group had more naive CD4+ T cells, fewer expanded clones and increased TCR diversity, a pattern suggesting age selection.

There are a few counts of this clonotype. Its antigen is not yet known. Base qualities were left out, and no much larger clone turns up one base away. The roughly 39 donors, aged about 6 to 95 years, were systemically healthy Caucasian individuals from Russia. Each donor gave 8 to 10 milliliters of peripheral blood, collected into EDTA-treated Vacutainer tubes. Ficoll-Paque density-gradient centrifugation was used to isolate PBMCs, with at least 6 million obtained per sample. Trizol reagent was used to extract total RNA from the PBMCs, yielding at least 5 micrograms per sample. The percentages of naive CD45RAhigh/CD27high T cells were determined by flow cytometry on a PBMC aliquot from every donor. Cut back by 5 bases and 5 bases, the V and J ends lie 16 bases apart. From cysteine to phenylalanine, the CDR3 is 15 amino acids long. The DNA shown is the 45-base CDR3, in frame from base 1. For CDR1 and CDR2, the germline V gene (reference sequence) lists SEHNR and FQNEAQ.

The receptor library was made with 5' RACE. Instrument used: Illumina HiSeq 2500. The second PCR ran for about 6 to 11 cycles and used a J-beta primer mix along with a sample-barcoded 5' primer. A unique molecular identifier was introduced onto each TCR beta cDNA molecule by a template-switch 5' adaptor carrying 12 random nucleotides. Each sample yielded at least 3 million CDR3-containing paired-end reads. The Mint cDNA synthesis kit, primed by a TRBC-specific oligonucleotide, was used to synthesize first-strand cDNA from all RNA. Following uracil-DNA glycosylase treatment, all cDNA underwent a first 18-cycle PCR with the universal primers M1SS and BC2_uni_R. Turning to the authors' computational methods: For normalization, 1 million high-quality reads were randomly selected from each sample, with every read carrying a distinct molecular identifier. Reads sharing molecular identifiers were discarded rather than binned into consensus sequences. MiTCR, with a Q25 quality threshold and the strictest error-elimination algorithm, was used for CDR3 identification, clonotype clustering and error correction. Lower-bound total TCR beta diversity was estimated with a nonparametric unseen species model using Euler transformation. The public reads were quality trimmed at Q25 with fastp and then assembled into clones with MiXCR by TCRdb, keeping productive beta chains. When rows share a CDR3 protein, they turn into one entry using the most common DNA and genes. The authors' filters were not applied to this entry. The sample data list about 1.4 million distinct CDR3 sequences, and approximately 59% of these were observed just once. About 6.7% of the sample is in the top ten clones.

Sequencing was done on a sample of blood. The chain links TRBV7-9 with TRBJ2-1; TRBD2 is perhaps the D gene, given 6 matching bases. This TCR derives from a young man in good health. The base sequence is TGTGCCAGCAGCCTGGTGGGGGGTGCTCACAATGAGCAGTTCTTC. It translates to CASSLVGGAHNEQFF.